This TCR beta chain derives from a study of T cell repertoires in cytomegalovirus infection. There are a few counts of this clonotype. Its antigen is as yet unknown. V was trimmed by 0 bases and J by 4 bases, leaving 10 bases between them. The CDR3 consists of 14 residues. Germline V gene lookup returns CDR1 LGHNA and CDR2 YNFKEQ. Using its own MiXCR run on the reads, TCRdb lists one record per CDR3 protein. The table has 600,000 to 700,000 distinct CDR3 sequences, roughly 33% seen once; the top ten hold 15% to 20%. This specimen was cultured PBMCs, taken from culture after CMV antigen stimulation. The TCR comes from a human donor in good health (CMV status not recorded). Some clones in this sample may be carry-over from other donors' samples. The genes are TRBV4-2 and TRBJ2-7; D not resolved. The CDR3, as DNA: TGTGCCAGCAGCCAAGACGAATCGGGTTACGAGCAGTACTTC. Amino acid sequence: CASSQDESGYEQYF.